Listed here are 20 T cell receptor beta chains from one sample, sequenced in a study of blood T cell repertoires in COVID-19. Assay used: immunoSEQ multiplex PCR; TCRdb lists only in-frame clones, some missing. The data contain 220,000 or so clones, around 86% of them singletons. Sequenced: PBMCs or T cells enriched from blood (not recorded which). All receptors derive from a woman between 45 and 60 years old who had recovered from COVID-19.

V is TRBV4-3 and J is TRBJ1-1; D is possibly TRBD1 (6 bases). Germline V CDR1 and CDR2: LGHNA, YSLEER. This CDR3 contains 15 residues. V was pared by 0 bases and J by 1 base, with 9 bases between. The CDR3 loop is CASSQDGQPNTEAFF. In nucleotides, the CDR3 is TGCGCCAGCAGCCAAGACGGACAGCCGAACACTGAAGCTTTCTTT.

This chain uses TRBV4-1 with TRBJ1-3, with 11 nucleotides matching TRBD1. Germline V gene sequence: CDR1 MGHRA, CDR2 YSYEKL. The CDR3 has 16 residues. With V trimmed by 6 bases and J by 3 bases, 7 bases remained unmatched. This CDR3 is CASSLSDRGLGNTIYF. CDR3 nucleotide sequence: TGCGCCAGCAGTCTTTCGGACAGGGGGCTTGGAAACACCATATATTTT.

The rearrangement uses TRBV2 and TRBJ1-2, with D possibly TRBD1 on 6 matching bases. Germline V gene sequence: CDR1 SNHLY, CDR2 FYNNEI. The germline V and J ends were trimmed by 0 bases and 7 bases, with 15 bases remaining between them. This CDR3 region has 15 residues. DNA of the CDR3: TGTGCCAGCAGTGAAGCAAGTAAAAGGGGGGGTGGCTACACCTTC. Protein product: CASSEASKRGGGYTF. Full variable domain (outside the CDR3, taken from reference TRBV2 and TRBJ1-2): EPEVTQTPSHQVTQMGQEVILRCVPISNHLYFYWYRQILGQKVEFLVSFYNNEISEKSEIFDDQFSVERPDGSNFTLKIRSTKLEDSAMYFCASSEASKRGGGYTFGSGTRLTVV.

The V gene is TRBV10-3, the J gene TRBJ1-3, with a tentative D call TRBD1 (6 bases). Per germline, CDR1 ENHRY and CDR2 SYGVKD. V was cut by 6 bases and J by 4 bases, with 16 bases left in between. This CDR3 has 15 residues. This chain's CDR3 is CAIRPQGFSGNTIYF. CDR3 coding DNA: TGTGCCATCAGACCGCAGGGGTTCTCGGGAAACACCATATATTTT.

The chain combines TRBV4-3 with TRBJ2-1; D possibly corresponds to TRBD2 (5 bases). Germline V gene lookup returns CDR1 LGHNA and CDR2 YSLEER. CDR3 length equals 19 residues. V was pared by 0 bases and J by 2 bases, with 20 bases between. The CDR3 DNA is TGCGCCAGCAGCCAAGACCCCATTCTTCAAGCGGAGACCTACAATGAGCAGTTCTTC. Amino acid sequence: CASSQDPILQAETYNEQFF.

The V call is TRBV6-4, the J call TRBJ1-4, with 10 bases fitting TRBD1. J gave up 8 bases and V 5 bases, and 2 bases lay outside the gene matches. This CDR3 is 13 amino acids long. The germline V gene has CDR1 MRHNA and CDR2 SNTAGT. The CDR3 nucleotides are TGTGCCAGCAGTCGGGACAGGGGAGAAAAACTGTTTTTT. Its translation: CASSRDRGEKLFF.

The gene calls are TRBV19 and TRBJ1-5; no reliable D call. The CDR3 extends over 17 amino acids. V was pared by 4 bases and J by 0 bases, with 16 bases between. CDR1 is LNHDA and CDR2 is SQIVND in the germline V gene (reference sequence). The CDR3 protein is CASSSSGRPDSNQPQHF. The CDR3 DNA follows: TGTGCCAGTAGTAGTAGTGGCAGGCCGGATAGCAATCAGCCCCAGCATTTT.

The V gene is TRBV5-1, the J gene TRBJ2-7; D is perhaps TRBD2 (5 bases). There are 14 residues in the CDR3. V was pared by 4 bases and J by 1 base, with 12 bases between. Germline CDR1 reads SGHRS; CDR2 reads YFSETQ. This chain's CDR3 is CASSPRSGSYEQYF. DNA for the CDR3: TGCGCCAGCAGCCCCCGAAGCGGTTCCTACGAGCAGTACTTC.

V is TRBV18 and J is TRBJ1-5, with 7 bases identical to TRBD1. Unmatched junction bases numbered 5, after V lost 5 bases and J lost 7 bases. Germline CDR1 is KGHSH and CDR2 is LQKENI. This CDR3 contains 13 residues. As DNA, the CDR3 is TGTGCCAGCTCAGCAGGCAGGGGGCAGCCCCAGCATTTT. It codes for CASSAGRGQPQHF.

The chain has TRBV6-5 and TRBJ1-1, with TRBD1 identical over 7 bases. The V and J ends lost 5 bases and 6 bases, in that order; junction bases with no gene match: 12. CDR1 is MNHEY, CDR2 SVGAGI, per germline. CDR3 size: 15 residues. CDR3 in DNA: TGTGCCAGCAGTCCACAACAGGGGCGGCGATCTGAAGCTTTCTTT. Protein product: CASSPQQGRRSEAFF.

The chain combines TRBV5-1 with TRBJ2-7, with unresolved D. This CDR3 is 13 amino acids long. V was trimmed by 4 bases and J by 6 bases, leaving 14 bases between them. Germline V gene data show CDR1 as SGHRS and CDR2 as YFSETQ. The CDR3 nucleotides read TGCGCCAGCAGCGCAGCCGCCGGGTTCGAGCAGTACTTC. It codes for CASSAAAGFEQYF.

V and J are TRBV18 and TRBJ1-2, with D perhaps TRBD1 (6 bases). V was cut by 5 bases and J by 3 bases, with 7 bases left in between. The germline gives CDR1 KGHSH, CDR2 LQKENI. The CDR3 extends over 12 amino acids. The CDR3, as DNA: TGTGCCAGCTCAGCAGGGGACTATGGCTACACCTTC. Its translation is CASSAGDYGYTF. Full variable domain (rest looked up from reference TRBV18 and TRBJ1-2): NAGVMQNPRHLVRRRGQEARLRCSPMKGHSHVYWYRQLPEEGLKFMVYLQKENIIDESGMPKERFSAEFPKEGPSILRIQQVVRGDSAAYFCASSAGDYGYTFGSGTRLTVV.

The chain uses TRBV9 and TRBJ2-3; maybe TRBD2 (5 bases). The CDR3 spans 20 residues. Germline CDR1 is SGDLS and CDR2 is YYNGEE. V shed 2 bases and J shed 4 bases, with 29 bases lying between them. The CDR3 loop reads CASSVHAAWGGGLGSDTQYF. The CDR3 bases are TGTGCCAGCAGCGTCCACGCCGCTTGGGGTGGCGGGTTAGGGTCAGATACGCAGTATTTT.

The rearrangement joins TRBV10-3 to TRBJ2-7; 9 positions agree with TRBD1. The CDR3 is 15 residues long. Germline CDR1 reads ENHRY; CDR2 reads SYGVKD. V lost 3 bases and J lost 4; bases outside the gene matches: 7. Written as DNA, the CDR3 is TGTGCCATCAGTGATACAGGGGGCTCAAATTACGAGCAGTACTTC. This sequence encodes CAISDTGGSNYEQYF.

This chain connects TRBV5-5 to TRBJ2-7, with TRBD1 matching 9 bases. The CDR3 totals 16 residues. V trimming: 5 bases; J trimming: 1 base; junction bases outside the gene matches: 10. Germline CDR1 and CDR2: SGHKS and YYEKEE (reference sequence). The CDR3 DNA follows: TGTGCCAGCAGTCAAGGTCCCGGGACAGGGTCCTACGAGCAGTACTTC. It codes for CASSQGPGTGSYEQYF.

The chain carries TRBV29-1 and TRBJ2-3; 10 bases map to TRBD2. V was pared by 5 bases and J by 1 base, with 3 bases of the junction left unmatched. Germline values: CDR1 SQVTM, CDR2 ANQGSEA. The length of the CDR3 is 14 residues. CDR3 DNA: TGCAGCGTTTGGACTAGCGGTCGCACAGATACGCAGTATTTT. Protein: CSVWTSGRTDTQYF.

This clone has only one observation. CDR3 DNA: TGCAGCGTTGATAGGGGGAGCGGGGAGCTGTTTTTT. It encodes CSVDRGSGELFF. The rearrangement joins TRBV29-1 to TRBJ2-2, with D perhaps matching TRBD1 (6 bases). The CDR3 contains 12 residues. V lost 3 bases and J 7 bases, leaving 9 bases between the germline ends. CDR1 and CDR2 from the germline V gene are SQVTM and ANQGSEA.

This sequence joins TRBV19 and TRBJ2-1, with a possible D match to TRBD2 (5 bases). Germline lookup yields CDR1 LNHDA and CDR2 SQIVND (reference sequence). V gave up 1 base and J gave up 5 bases, with 15 bases separating them. The CDR3 has 16 amino acids. The CDR3 DNA sequence: TGTGCCAGTAGTATAGGTCGGAGGCAGGCGAACAATGAGCAGTTCTTC. Its translation: CASSIGRRQANNEQFF.

The chain couples TRBV9 to TRBJ1-2; D may be TRBD1 (5 bases). The CDR3 is 16 residues long. V gave up 0 bases and J gave up 7 bases, with 19 bases separating them. The V gene's germline CDR1 is SGDLS and CDR2 YYNGEE. This CDR3 is CASSVGWGTLGVGYTF. Written as DNA, the CDR3 is TGTGCCAGCAGCGTAGGATGGGGGACTCTTGGTGTTGGCTACACCTTC.

This chain links TRBV4-3 with TRBJ1-2; the D is unclear. The germline CDR1 and CDR2 sequences are LGHNA and YSLEER. This CDR3 is built from 15 residues. V shed 0 bases and J shed 4 bases, with 12 bases lying between them. The CDR3 DNA follows: TGCGCCAGCAGCCAAGAGTGGGGAGCTCGCTATGGCTACACCTTC. Amino acid sequence: CASSQEWGARYGYTF.